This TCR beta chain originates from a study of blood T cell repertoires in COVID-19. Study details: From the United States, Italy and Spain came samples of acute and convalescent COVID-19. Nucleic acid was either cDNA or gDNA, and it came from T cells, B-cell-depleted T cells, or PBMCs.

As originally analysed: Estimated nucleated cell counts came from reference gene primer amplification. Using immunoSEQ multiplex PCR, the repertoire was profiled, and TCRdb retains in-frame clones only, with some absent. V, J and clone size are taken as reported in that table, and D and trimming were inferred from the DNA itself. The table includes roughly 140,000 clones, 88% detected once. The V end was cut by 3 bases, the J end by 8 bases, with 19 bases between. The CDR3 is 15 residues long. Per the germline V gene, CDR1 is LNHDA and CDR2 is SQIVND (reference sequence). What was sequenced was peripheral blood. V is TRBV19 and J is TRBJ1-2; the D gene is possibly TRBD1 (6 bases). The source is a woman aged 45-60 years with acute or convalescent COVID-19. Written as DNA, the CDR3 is TGTGCCAGTAGTATGGGGGCCAGGGGTCGAGTGGGCTACACCTTC. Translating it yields CASSMGARGRVGYTF. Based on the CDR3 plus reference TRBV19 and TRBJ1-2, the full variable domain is DGGITQSPKYLFRKEGQNVTLSCEQNLNHDAMYWYRQDPGQGLRLIYYSQIVNDFQKGDIAEGYSVSREKKESFPLTVTSAQKNPTAFYLCASSMGARGRVGYTFGSGTRLTVV.